The text below deals with one T cell receptor beta chain. Antigen unknown. Primed by a sample-barcoded 5' primer and a J-beta primer mix, a second PCR proceeded for about 6 to 12 cycles. TCRdb analysed the 5' RACE reads with MiXCR anew, one entry per CDR3 protein. Of nearly 800,000 distinct CDR3 sequences in the sample, around three fifths are singletons; the top ten hold about 26%. CDR3 length: 14 amino acids. Germline V CDR1 and CDR2: MNHNS, SASEGT. V dropped 2 bases and J dropped 8; count of bases not matched to a gene: 5. The data originate from a study of blood T cells in healthy people across ages. Study-wide results and limits: The recorded TCR beta diversity per million T cells decreased in a roughly linear manner with age. Naive T cell percentage and TCR beta diversity correlated strongly. It was held that the diversity estimates obtained from one million T cells were underestimates.

The gene calls are TRBV6-1 and TRBJ1-4, with 7 bases lining up with TRBD1. The sequence came from a man aged 40-55 years in good health. Sequences were obtained from blood. CDR3 loop: CASSESGGNEKLFF. The CDR3 nucleotides are TGTGCCAGCAGTGAATCAGGGGGAAACGAAAAACTGTTTTTT.